The text below deals with one T cell receptor beta chain. With 4 bases removed from V and 4 bases from J, the gap between germline ends came to 11 bases. Germline V gene sequence: CDR1 SGHNT, CDR2 YYREEE (reference sequence). The CDR3 extends over 13 amino acids. The repertoire was sequenced with immunoSEQ multiplex PCR; TCRdb's copy has only in-frame clones and lacks some. In the table there are 210,000 or so clones, around 81% of which are singletons. The entry originates in a study of blood T cell repertoires in COVID-19. The sample taken for sequencing was PBMCs or T cells enriched from blood (not recorded which). The chain carries TRBV5-4 and TRBJ1-2, with D uncertain. This sequence originates from a woman aged 50 to 60 with acute COVID-19. CDR3 in amino acids: CASSPAWSYGYTF. CDR3 bases: TGTGCCAGCAGCCCGGCCTGGAGCTATGGCTACACCTTC.